Sequencing of this TCR beta chain was carried out in a study of CXCR3-negative and CXCR3-positive naive CD8 T cells. Naive CD8+ T cells were CD45RO-CCR7+CD27+CD95-. The length of the CDR3 is 15 residues. Germline values: CDR1 SGHVS, CDR2 FNYEAQ. General study findings and limits: Memory CD8+ cells showed much lower diversity, while both naive subsets were comparably high. CXCR3-positive naive cells had more hydrophobic TRB CDR3s than CXCR3-negative naive cells. The authors found comparable surface CD5 between naive subsets and inferred TCR strength from TRB CDR3 properties. Within a donor, both naive subsets shared TRBV-TRBJ usage, unlike memory cells.

As regards this clonotype: Its antigen remains unidentified.

All TRB cDNA libraries came from 5' RACE performed with UMI labels. From the 5' RACE reads, TCRdb lists one entry per CDR3 protein and no DNA. The listing records about 150,000 distinct CDR3 sequences. The V call is TRBV7-6, the J call TRBJ2-1; no DNA is available, so the TRBD1 call from TCRdb remains unchecked. The sequencing sample was made of naive CXCR3+ CD8+ T cells from blood. Described subset: CD45RO-CCR7+CD27+CD95- naive CD8+ T cells expressing CXCR3 (TNR3+). The source of this sequence is a human donor in good health. Some clones in this sample may be carry-over from other donors' samples. The CDR3 protein is CASSSTGTGGWEQFF.